The 27 T cell receptor beta chains reported below all come from one sample, sequenced in a study of glioma-infiltrating T cells (dated by TCRdb to 2016 to 2018). Sequencing instrument: Illumina MiSeq. TCR alpha and beta CDR3 regions were amplified with the iRepertoire nested amplicon-rescue multiplex PCR (arm-PCR) platform from RNA. TCRdb took the public reads, trimmed them with fastp at Q25, ran MiXCR for clone calling and kept in-frame beta chains. Each entry merges the rows of one CDR3 protein and shows their most common DNA and genes. For this sample the table gives about 89,000 distinct CDR3 sequences, of which about a quarter were detected only once. In total, the top ten clones hold 6.7% of the sample. The material sequenced was glioma tissue, nonneoplastic brain tissue, or PBMCs (not recorded which). The receptors stem from a human donor with low-grade glioma or glioblastoma, undergoing nonglioma brain surgery, or in good health (not recorded which).

This clonotype was counted many times. The chain joins TRBV20-1 to TRBJ2-3, with 7 nucleotides matching TRBD2. V lost 3 bases, J lost 10 bases, and 13 bases stayed unmatched. The CDR3 has 14 amino acids. The germline gives CDR1 DFQATT, CDR2 SNEGSKA (reference sequence). The CDR3 loop is CSARKAGEGLAQYF. CDR3 DNA sequence: TGCAGTGCTAGGAAGGCGGGAGAGGGGTTGGCGCAGTATTTT.

The V and J genes are TRBV5-1 and TRBJ2-6; 9 bases match TRBD2. The germline gives CDR1 SGHRS, CDR2 YFSETQ. CDR3 size: 20 residues. J gave up 0 bases and V 4 bases, and 14 bases lay outside the gene matches. This CDR3 reads CASSPTWASGIPSGANVLTF. The CDR3, as DNA: TGCGCCAGCAGCCCTACGTGGGCTAGCGGGATCCCCTCTGGGGCCAACGTCCTGACTTTC.

This clonotype was seen ten or more times. The chain couples TRBV6-1 to TRBJ2-3, with 9 bases that match TRBD1. The CDR3 is 14 amino acids. Germline lookup yields CDR1 MNHNS and CDR2 SASEGT. J gave up 5 bases and V 4 bases, and 4 bases lay outside the gene matches. The CDR3 nucleotides read TGTGCCAGCAGTGCCGGACAGGGGCGAGATACGCAGTATTTT. This codes for CASSAGQGRDTQYF.

This chain uses TRBV12-3 or TRBV12-4 with TRBJ1-5; 7 bases map to TRBD1. The V gene end was trimmed by 4 bases and the J gene end by 7 bases; junction bases not matched to a gene: 13. This CDR3 has 16 residues. CDR3 loop: CASSSPTGSFGQPQHF. The DNA for the CDR3 is TGTGCCAGCAGTTCGCCGACAGGGAGTTTTGGCCAGCCCCAGCATTTT.

This clonotype was counted ten times or more. The chain is built from TRBV7-2 and TRBJ2-3, with TRBD1 matching 7 bases. Germline V gene sequence: CDR1 SGHTA, CDR2 FQGNSA. Losses at the gene ends were 6 bases for V and 4 bases for J; bases not matched to a gene: 10. CDR3 length: 15 residues. CDR3 DNA sequence: TGTGCCAGCAGACAGGTGACAGGGCGCTCAGATACGCAGTATTTT. Protein: CASRQVTGRSDTQYF.

Here the CDR3 DNA reads TGTGCCAGCACACCTAGGTCAGGGAACTATGGCTACACCTTC. Translated, it gives CASTPRSGNYGYTF. This chain links TRBV12-3 or TRBV12-4 with TRBJ1-2; D is perhaps TRBD1 (5 bases). The CDR3 has 14 residues. The ends were cut back, 7 bases at V and 2 bases at J, with 14 bases in the middle.

The table lists this clonotype with a count of one. Just one base apart from a much larger clone, this may be a read error. The genes are TRBV4-1 and TRBJ2-7; TRBD2 matches 8 bases. CDR1 and CDR2 from the germline V gene are MGHRA and YSYEKL. The CDR3 is 17 amino acids. For the CDR3, the DNA is TGCGCCAGCAGCCAAGCCTCCTGGACTAGCTTCTCCTACGGGCAGTACTTC. Encoded protein: CASSQASWTSFSYGQYF.

Ten or more counts support this clonotype. This sequence joins TRBV27 and TRBJ2-7; 11 bases map to TRBD1. Per germline, CDR1 MNHEY and CDR2 SMNVEV (reference sequence). CDR3 length: 15 amino acids. V was pared by 0 bases and J by 7 bases, with 5 bases of the junction left unmatched. Written as DNA, the CDR3 is TGTGCCAGCAGTTTATCTGGGACAGGGGGTCGGGAGCAGTACTTC. Translated, it gives CASSLSGTGGREQYF.

There are a few counts of this clonotype. V is TRBV29-1 and J is TRBJ1-2; TRBD1 aligns across 8 bases. The CDR3 contains 13 residues. Germline V gives CDR1 SQVTM, CDR2 ANQGSEA. The ends lost 4 bases at V and 4 bases at J; junction bases unmatched: 5. The CDR3 DNA reads as TGCAGCGTTGGCGGCAGGGGGCTCTATGGCTACACCTTC. Translation: CSVGGRGLYGYTF.

This clonotype was counted between two and nine times. This chain links TRBV7-6 with TRBJ2-1; maybe TRBD1 (6 bases). The V end was cut by 6 bases, the J end by 2 bases, with 14 bases between. The CDR3 sequence is 15 residues long. CDR1 is SGHVS, CDR2 FNYEAQ, per germline. CDR3 DNA: TGTGCCAGCAGATCGACAGGTGCCCCCTACAATGAGCAGTTCTTC. Protein sequence: CASRSTGAPYNEQFF.

This clonotype was seen at least ten times. The genes are TRBV5-1 and TRBJ1-1; TRBD1 aligns across 7 bases. Losses at the gene ends were 5 bases for V and 4 bases for J; bases not matched to a gene: 5. Germline loops: CDR1 SGHRS, CDR2 YFSETQ. The CDR3 sequence is 13 residues long. CDR3 sequence (DNA): TGCGCCAGCAGTCCACAGGGGTTCACTGAAGCTTTCTTT. Residues: CASSPQGFTEAFF.

This clonotype was detected many times. The chain's CDR3 is CASKIGVSTEAFF. The CDR3 bases are TGTGCCAGCAAAATCGGGGTTAGCACTGAAGCTTTCTTT. This chain joins TRBV28 and TRBJ1-1; D not certain. V was pared by 7 bases and J by 4 bases, with 13 bases between. Germline V gene sequence: CDR1 MDHEN, CDR2 SYDVKM. The length of the CDR3 is 13 residues.

With regard to this clonotype: This may be a read error, as it is one base from a much larger clone. This chain links TRBV18 with TRBJ1-1; D uncertain. Trimming cost V 4 bases and J 4 bases, with 16 bases left between them. Germline V gene lookup returns CDR1 KGHSH and CDR2 LQKENI. The CDR3 is 15 residues long. The CDR3 sequence is CASSQFQIGSTEAFF. CDR3 sequence (DNA): TGTGCCAGCTCACAGTTCCAAATCGGGAGCACTGAAGCTTTCTTT.

This clonotype was detected ten times or more. CDR3 nucleotide sequence: TGTGCCAGCAGTTACTCGCATACGCAGTATTTT. Protein: CASSYSHTQYF. V is TRBV6-6 and J is TRBJ2-3; D uncertain. The germline gives CDR1 MNHNY, CDR2 SVGAGI (reference sequence). This CDR3 comprises 11 residues. V lost 0 bases and J 7 bases, leaving 2 bases between the germline ends.

The CDR3: CASRQHRNTEAFF. In DNA form, the CDR3 reads TGCGCCAGCAGGCAGCACAGGAACACTGAAGCTTTCTTT. The chain joins TRBV5-1 to TRBJ1-1; unclear D gene. Trimming took off 5 bases at V and 1 base at J, with 9 bases between the two ends. Germline assignment: CDR1 SGHRS and CDR2 YFSETQ. The CDR3 spans 13 residues.

Many counts were recorded for this clonotype. This chain links TRBV2 with TRBJ1-4, with D possibly being TRBD1 (5 bases). Germline V gives CDR1 SNHLY, CDR2 FYNNEI. V lost 10 bases, J lost 13 bases, and 19 bases lay in between. This CDR3 region has 12 residues. The CDR3 DNA is TGTGCCACCCGAGTGAGAACGGGGGTACTGTTTTTT. This sequence encodes CATRVRTGVLFF.

This clonotype was seen ten or more times. This chain links TRBV19 with TRBJ2-5; tentative D call: TRBD2 (6 bases). The CDR3 contains 15 residues. Germline loops: CDR1 LNHDA, CDR2 SQIVND (reference sequence). The germline V and J ends were trimmed by 5 bases and 1 base, with 14 bases remaining between them. The CDR3 DNA is TGTGCCAGTAGTTCGCAGTCGGGAGTCCAAGAGACCCAGTACTTC. It specifies CASSSQSGVQETQYF.

Regarding this clonotype: With a much larger clone just one base away, this may be a read error. Here the CDR3 omits its conserved ending phenylalanine or tryptophan, so a read error is the likely source. The rearrangement links TRBV11-2 to TRBJ2-5; 7 bases agree with TRBD2. Trimming cost V 6 bases and J 4 bases; bases outside gene matches: 8. Germline V gives CDR1 SGHAT, CDR2 FQNNGV. The CDR3 has 14 residues. The CDR3 DNA reads as TGTGCCAGCAGTGAATGGACTAGTAGAGAGACCCAGTACTTA. Translation gives CASSEWTSRETQYL.

This clonotype was recorded a few times. This chain joins TRBV29-1 and TRBJ1-2; TRBD1 matches 7 bases. CDR3 length: 14 residues. Trimming cost V 6 bases and J 8 bases; bases outside gene matches: 15. The germline V gene has CDR1 SQVTM and CDR2 ANQGSEA. The CDR3 spells CSVGGTATFKGYTF. The CDR3 DNA sequence: TGCAGCGTGGGAGGGACAGCCACCTTTAAAGGCTACACCTTC.

Ten or more counts support this clonotype. V gene TRBV25-1 combines with J gene TRBJ1-3, with D uncertain. Germline V gene data show CDR1 as MGHDK and CDR2 as SYGVNS. The V gene lost 3 bases and the J gene lost 0 bases, with 9 bases spanning the gap. This CDR3 spans 15 amino acids. In DNA, the CDR3 is TGTGCCAGCAGTGATACGGTAGTCTCTGGAAACACCATATATTTT. Translation gives CASSDTVVSGNTIYF.

This clonotype appeared many times. The V call is TRBV6-1, the J call TRBJ2-6; a weak D match, TRBD1 (6 bases). The CDR3 loop spans 15 amino acids. Trimming removed 6 bases at V and 3 bases at J, with 12 bases between. Looked up from germline, CDR1 is MNHNS and CDR2 is SASEGT. The chain's CDR3 is CASSPTGSGANVLTF. The CDR3 coding sequence is TGTGCCAGCAGCCCTACAGGGAGTGGGGCCAACGTCCTGACTTTC.

This chain links TRBV12-3 or TRBV12-4 with TRBJ1-1; D remains ambiguous. This CDR3 has 13 amino acids. Trimming removed 6 bases from V and 3 bases from J, with 11 bases in between. The DNA for the CDR3 is TGTGCCAGCAGCCTCTACAGTGACACTGAAGCTTTCTTT. Protein sequence: CASSLYSDTEAFF.

As regards this clonotype: A much larger clone lies one base from this, so it may be a read error. The gene calls are TRBV2 and TRBJ2-7; 11 bases agree with TRBD1. The CDR3 sequence is 13 residues long. V shed 7 bases, J shed 7 bases, and the junction held 6 bases outside the gene matches. Germline CDR1 is SNHLY and CDR2 is FYNNEI. The CDR3 sequence: CASTGQGANEQYF. CDR3 nucleotide sequence: TGTGCCAGCACTGGACAGGGGGCGAATGAGCAGTACTTC.

This clonotype occurred a few times. V usage is TRBV11-2 and J usage is TRBJ1-2; D perhaps matches TRBD1 (5 bases). V shed 7 bases and J shed 5 bases, with 11 bases lying between them. CDR3 size: 12 residues. Germline CDR1 reads SGHAT; CDR2 reads FQNNGV. CDR3 sequence (DNA): TGTGCCAGCACCGGGGGAGGGTATGGCTACACCTTC. Protein: CASTGGGYGYTF.

This clonotype turned up a few times. The V call is TRBV4-2, the J call TRBJ1-1; D gene unclear. This CDR3 contains 16 residues. V was shortened by 0 bases and J by 4 bases, with 15 bases between the two germline ends. Germline CDR1 and CDR2: LGHNA and YNFKEQ. The CDR3 DNA reads TGTGCCAGCAGCCAAGATCGGCCCGGCCAGGCCACTGAAGCTTTCTTT. Residues: CASSQDRPGQATEAFF.

In its sample, this clonotype was seen many times. The chain carries TRBV6-1 and TRBJ2-1, with 10 bases that match TRBD1. CDR1 and CDR2 from the germline V gene are MNHNS and SASEGT. The trim removed 5 bases at V and 5 bases at J, leaving 6 bases unmatched. CDR3 length equals 15 residues. CDR3 in amino acids: CASSQRDRGHNEQFF. The CDR3 nucleotides read TGTGCCAGCAGTCAACGGGACAGGGGCCACAATGAGCAGTTCTTC.

Ten or more counts support this clonotype. The rearrangement joins TRBV12-3 or TRBV12-4 to TRBJ2-5; no firm D call. The ends were cut back, 6 bases at V and 2 bases at J, with 16 bases in the middle. This CDR3 comprises 15 residues. The CDR3 is CASSPPLGRQETQYF. In DNA form, the CDR3 reads TGTGCCAGCAGCCCCCCCTTAGGTCGTCAAGAGACCCAGTACTTC.